The rows below give T cell receptor beta chains drawn from one sample of a study of blood T cell repertoires in COVID-19. Generated by immunoSEQ multiplex PCR, the TCRdb table keeps only in-frame clones and is missing some. Of about 180,000 clones listed, roughly 83% are singletons. The specimen sequenced was peripheral blood. Source of these receptors: a human donor in a cohort sampled during active COVID-19. Each CDR3 is given with its conserved first and last residue. Fields, in order: J gene, V gene, CDR3 protein.

J gene: TRBJ1-1
V gene: TRBV7-3
CDR3 protein: CASSPGGAASGAFF

J gene: TRBJ2-7
V gene: TRBV7-9
CDR3 protein: CASSGGRWDYEQYF

J gene: TRBJ1-1
V gene: TRBV5-1
CDR3 protein: CASSLGGYRNTEAFF

J gene: TRBJ2-2
V gene: TRBV7-2
CDR3 protein: CASSLGGGPTGELFF

J gene: TRBJ2-3
V gene: TRBV29-1
CDR3 protein: CSVERVGGATDTQYF

J gene: TRBJ1-5
V gene: TRBV12-5
CDR3 protein: CASGPTGPGDQPQHF

J gene: TRBJ2-7
V gene: TRBV4-1
CDR3 protein: CASSQVEGSYEQYF

J gene: TRBJ1-4
V gene: TRBV7-2
CDR3 protein: CASSGQVNEKLFF

J gene: TRBJ1-2
V gene: TRBV11-2
CDR3 protein: CASSPTGQSYGYTF

J gene: TRBJ2-7
V gene: TRBV19
CDR3 protein: CASTNRDRGYEQYF

J gene: TRBJ2-3
V gene: TRBV6-4
CDR3 protein: CASSLTSTDTQYF

J gene: TRBJ2-7
V gene: TRBV5-8
CDR3 protein: CASSFNLGLVVYEQYF

J gene: TRBJ2-2
V gene: TRBV7-2
CDR3 protein: CASSLVTGGAGELFF

J gene: TRBJ2-7
V gene: TRBV5-5
CDR3 protein: CASSRDPGTASYEQYF

J gene: TRBJ2-3
V gene: TRBV4-3
CDR3 protein: CASSPNLLWAGGGTDTQYF

J gene: TRBJ2-3
V gene: TRBV6-5
CDR3 protein: CATRPTSVSTDTQYF

J gene: TRBJ1-6
V gene: TRBV28
CDR3 protein: CASSLRDRTSPLHF

J gene: TRBJ1-5
V gene: TRBV29-1
CDR3 protein: CSVVGTGSNQPQHF

J gene: TRBJ1-5
V gene: TRBV6-2/TRBV6-3
CDR3 protein: CASSYSAGGNQPQHF

J gene: TRBJ1-3
V gene: TRBV11-3
CDR3 protein: CASSKGTGGRNTIYF

J gene: TRBJ2-5
V gene: TRBV19
CDR3 protein: CASSLGEETQYF

J gene: TRBJ2-7
V gene: TRBV2
CDR3 protein: CASTEGHEQYF

J gene: TRBJ1-2
V gene: TRBV7-9
CDR3 protein: CASSRPRDRGDYGYTF

J gene: TRBJ2-5
V gene: TRBV2
CDR3 protein: CASDFGLAGVEETQYF

J gene: TRBJ1-1
V gene: TRBV7-2
CDR3 protein: CASRSRPTSNTEAFF

J gene: TRBJ1-2
V gene: TRBV6-6
CDR3 protein: CASSSGQAGGYTF

J gene: TRBJ2-7
V gene: TRBV5-6
CDR3 protein: CASSPFATQNSYEQYF

J gene: TRBJ1-2
V gene: TRBV6-6
CDR3 protein: CASSYSNGNGYTF

J gene: TRBJ2-5
V gene: TRBV6-5
CDR3 protein: CASSYSDQLGGTQYF

J gene: TRBJ2-7
V gene: TRBV6-5
CDR3 protein: CASRTPGQYEQYF

J gene: TRBJ1-5
V gene: TRBV18
CDR3 protein: CASSPGTGINQPQHF

J gene: TRBJ1-1
V gene: TRBV7-2
CDR3 protein: CASSFGQGATEAFF

J gene: TRBJ2-7
V gene: TRBV9
CDR3 protein: CASSVGTSGTSYEQYF